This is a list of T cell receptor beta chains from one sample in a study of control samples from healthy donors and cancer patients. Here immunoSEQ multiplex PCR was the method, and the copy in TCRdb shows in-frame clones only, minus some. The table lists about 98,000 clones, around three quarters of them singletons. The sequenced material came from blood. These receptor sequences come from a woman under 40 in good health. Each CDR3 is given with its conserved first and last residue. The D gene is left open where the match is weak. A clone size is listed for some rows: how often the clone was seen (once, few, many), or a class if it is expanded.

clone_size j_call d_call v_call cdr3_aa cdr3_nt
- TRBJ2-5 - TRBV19 CASSIGQGRETQYF TGTGCCAGTAGTATAGGGCAGGGGAGAGAGACCCAGTACTTC
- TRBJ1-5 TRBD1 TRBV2 CASTGQGSNQPQHF TGTGCCAGCACGGGACAGGGGAGCAATCAGCCCCAGCATTTT
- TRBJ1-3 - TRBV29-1 CSVEDIGSRSGNTIYF TGCAGCGTTGAAGATATCGGCAGTCGCTCTGGAAACACCATATATTTT
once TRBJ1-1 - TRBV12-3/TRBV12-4 CASSTLMNTEAFF TGTGCCAGCAGCACGCTGATGAACACTGAAGCTTTCTTT
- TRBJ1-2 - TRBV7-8 CASSRRQGGDGYTF TGTGCCAGCAGCCGACGGCAGGGAGGAGATGGCTACACCTTC
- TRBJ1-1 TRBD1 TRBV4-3 CASSQSGQQNTEAFF TGCGCCAGCAGCCAATCGGGACAGCAGAACACTGAAGCTTTCTTT
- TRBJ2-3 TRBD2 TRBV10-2 CASTLGGHSTDTQYF TGCGCCAGCACTTTGGGAGGGCATAGCACAGATACGCAGTATTTT
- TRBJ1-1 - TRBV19 CASSMEGAGSTEAFF TGTGCCAGTAGTATGGAAGGAGCGGGAAGCACTGAAGCTTTCTTT
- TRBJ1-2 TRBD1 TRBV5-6 CASINPTGVGGYTF TGTGCCAGCATCAATCCTACAGGGGTCGGCGGCTACACCTTC
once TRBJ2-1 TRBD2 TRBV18 CASTPGGGLAYNEQFF TGTGCCAGCACCCCCGGGGGGGGGTTGGCCTACAATGAGCAGTTCTTC
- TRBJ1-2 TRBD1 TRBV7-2 CASSLSTGWFDGYTF TGTGCCAGCAGCTTGTCGACAGGGTGGTTCGATGGCTACACCTTC
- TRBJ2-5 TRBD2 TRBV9 CASSVTGGGVQETQYF TGTGCCAGCAGCGTAACGGGGGGGGGCGTTCAAGAGACCCAGTACTTC
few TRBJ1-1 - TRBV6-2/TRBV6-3 CASSYSRAMNTEAFF TGTGCCAGCAGTTACTCACGGGCCATGAACACTGAAGCTTTCTTT
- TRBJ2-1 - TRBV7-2 CASSIRQQFNEQFF TGTGCCAGCAGCATCCGACAGCAATTCAATGAGCAGTTCTTC
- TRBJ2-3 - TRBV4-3 CASSQTGGTDTQYF TGCGCCAGCAGCCAAACGGGGGGCACAGATACGCAGTATTTT
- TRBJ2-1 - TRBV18 CASSPPWRGAGEQFF TGTGCCAGCTCACCACCTTGGAGGGGGGCGGGTGAGCAGTTCTTC
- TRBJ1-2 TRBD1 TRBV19 CASSIDRGTGGYTF TGTGCCAGTAGTATAGATCGAGGGACAGGGGGCTACACCTTC
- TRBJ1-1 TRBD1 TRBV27 CASSPLPDRGAFF TGTGCCAGCAGTCCACTCCCCGACAGGGGAGCTTTCTTT
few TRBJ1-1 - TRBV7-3 CASSLSSGTNTEAFF TGTGCCAGCAGCCTAAGTTCAGGGACAAACACTGAAGCTTTCTTT
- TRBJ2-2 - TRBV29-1 CSVRPNTGELFF TGCAGCGTAAGGCCGAACACCGGGGAGCTGTTTTTT
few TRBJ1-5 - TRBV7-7 CASSLAHQGADQPQHF TGTGCCAGCAGCTTAGCGCATCAAGGGGCCGATCAGCCCCAGCATTTT
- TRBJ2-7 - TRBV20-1 CSASFGPYEQYF TGCAGTGCTAGTTTTGGCCCCTACGAGCAGTACTTC
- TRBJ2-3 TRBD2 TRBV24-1 CATSERTSGSPDTQYF TGTGCCACCAGTGAGCGGACTAGCGGATCACCAGATACGCAGTATTTT
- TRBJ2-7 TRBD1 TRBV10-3 CAISEDRAYEQYF TGTGCCATCAGTGAGGACAGGGCCTACGAGCAGTACTTC
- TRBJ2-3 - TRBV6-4 CASSDSWGPADTQYF TGTGCCAGCAGTGACTCTTGGGGCCCCGCAGATACGCAGTATTTT
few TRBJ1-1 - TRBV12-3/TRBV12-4 CASSPRGSTEAFF TGTGCCAGCAGTCCCCGGGGGAGCACTGAAGCTTTCTTT
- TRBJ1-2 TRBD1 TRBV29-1 CSVTSQGGRMHTF TGCAGCGTAACCTCCCAGGGGGGTCGGATGCACACCTTC
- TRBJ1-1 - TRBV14 CASSQNTGTEAFF TGTGCCAGCAGCCAAAATACAGGGACTGAAGCTTTCTTT
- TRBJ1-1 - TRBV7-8 CASSWRPGMNTEAFF TGTGCCAGCAGCTGGAGGCCCGGCATGAACACTGAAGCTTTCTTT
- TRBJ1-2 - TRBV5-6 CASSFSDRPFYGYTF TGTGCCAGCAGCTTCTCCGACAGGCCTTTCTATGGCTACACCTTC
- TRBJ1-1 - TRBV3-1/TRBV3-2 CASARTVMNTEAFF TGTGCCAGCGCACGGACGGTAATGAACACTGAAGCTTTCTTT
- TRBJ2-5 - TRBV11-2 CASSLEQRQETQYF TGTGCCAGCAGCCTAGAGCAGCGCCAAGAGACCCAGTACTTC